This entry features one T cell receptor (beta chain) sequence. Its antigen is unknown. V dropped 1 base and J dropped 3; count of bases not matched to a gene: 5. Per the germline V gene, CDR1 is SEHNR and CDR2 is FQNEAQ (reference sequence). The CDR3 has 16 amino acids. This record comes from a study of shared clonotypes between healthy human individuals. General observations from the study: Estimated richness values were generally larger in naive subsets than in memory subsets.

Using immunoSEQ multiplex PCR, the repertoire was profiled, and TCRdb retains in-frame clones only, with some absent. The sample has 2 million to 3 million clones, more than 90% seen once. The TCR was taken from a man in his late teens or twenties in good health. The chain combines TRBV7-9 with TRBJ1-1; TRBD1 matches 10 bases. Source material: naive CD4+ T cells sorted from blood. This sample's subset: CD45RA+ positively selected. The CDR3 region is CASSLGTGGYDTEAFF. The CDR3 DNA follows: TGTGCCAGCAGCTTAGGGACAGGGGGATACGACACTGAAGCTTTCTTT.